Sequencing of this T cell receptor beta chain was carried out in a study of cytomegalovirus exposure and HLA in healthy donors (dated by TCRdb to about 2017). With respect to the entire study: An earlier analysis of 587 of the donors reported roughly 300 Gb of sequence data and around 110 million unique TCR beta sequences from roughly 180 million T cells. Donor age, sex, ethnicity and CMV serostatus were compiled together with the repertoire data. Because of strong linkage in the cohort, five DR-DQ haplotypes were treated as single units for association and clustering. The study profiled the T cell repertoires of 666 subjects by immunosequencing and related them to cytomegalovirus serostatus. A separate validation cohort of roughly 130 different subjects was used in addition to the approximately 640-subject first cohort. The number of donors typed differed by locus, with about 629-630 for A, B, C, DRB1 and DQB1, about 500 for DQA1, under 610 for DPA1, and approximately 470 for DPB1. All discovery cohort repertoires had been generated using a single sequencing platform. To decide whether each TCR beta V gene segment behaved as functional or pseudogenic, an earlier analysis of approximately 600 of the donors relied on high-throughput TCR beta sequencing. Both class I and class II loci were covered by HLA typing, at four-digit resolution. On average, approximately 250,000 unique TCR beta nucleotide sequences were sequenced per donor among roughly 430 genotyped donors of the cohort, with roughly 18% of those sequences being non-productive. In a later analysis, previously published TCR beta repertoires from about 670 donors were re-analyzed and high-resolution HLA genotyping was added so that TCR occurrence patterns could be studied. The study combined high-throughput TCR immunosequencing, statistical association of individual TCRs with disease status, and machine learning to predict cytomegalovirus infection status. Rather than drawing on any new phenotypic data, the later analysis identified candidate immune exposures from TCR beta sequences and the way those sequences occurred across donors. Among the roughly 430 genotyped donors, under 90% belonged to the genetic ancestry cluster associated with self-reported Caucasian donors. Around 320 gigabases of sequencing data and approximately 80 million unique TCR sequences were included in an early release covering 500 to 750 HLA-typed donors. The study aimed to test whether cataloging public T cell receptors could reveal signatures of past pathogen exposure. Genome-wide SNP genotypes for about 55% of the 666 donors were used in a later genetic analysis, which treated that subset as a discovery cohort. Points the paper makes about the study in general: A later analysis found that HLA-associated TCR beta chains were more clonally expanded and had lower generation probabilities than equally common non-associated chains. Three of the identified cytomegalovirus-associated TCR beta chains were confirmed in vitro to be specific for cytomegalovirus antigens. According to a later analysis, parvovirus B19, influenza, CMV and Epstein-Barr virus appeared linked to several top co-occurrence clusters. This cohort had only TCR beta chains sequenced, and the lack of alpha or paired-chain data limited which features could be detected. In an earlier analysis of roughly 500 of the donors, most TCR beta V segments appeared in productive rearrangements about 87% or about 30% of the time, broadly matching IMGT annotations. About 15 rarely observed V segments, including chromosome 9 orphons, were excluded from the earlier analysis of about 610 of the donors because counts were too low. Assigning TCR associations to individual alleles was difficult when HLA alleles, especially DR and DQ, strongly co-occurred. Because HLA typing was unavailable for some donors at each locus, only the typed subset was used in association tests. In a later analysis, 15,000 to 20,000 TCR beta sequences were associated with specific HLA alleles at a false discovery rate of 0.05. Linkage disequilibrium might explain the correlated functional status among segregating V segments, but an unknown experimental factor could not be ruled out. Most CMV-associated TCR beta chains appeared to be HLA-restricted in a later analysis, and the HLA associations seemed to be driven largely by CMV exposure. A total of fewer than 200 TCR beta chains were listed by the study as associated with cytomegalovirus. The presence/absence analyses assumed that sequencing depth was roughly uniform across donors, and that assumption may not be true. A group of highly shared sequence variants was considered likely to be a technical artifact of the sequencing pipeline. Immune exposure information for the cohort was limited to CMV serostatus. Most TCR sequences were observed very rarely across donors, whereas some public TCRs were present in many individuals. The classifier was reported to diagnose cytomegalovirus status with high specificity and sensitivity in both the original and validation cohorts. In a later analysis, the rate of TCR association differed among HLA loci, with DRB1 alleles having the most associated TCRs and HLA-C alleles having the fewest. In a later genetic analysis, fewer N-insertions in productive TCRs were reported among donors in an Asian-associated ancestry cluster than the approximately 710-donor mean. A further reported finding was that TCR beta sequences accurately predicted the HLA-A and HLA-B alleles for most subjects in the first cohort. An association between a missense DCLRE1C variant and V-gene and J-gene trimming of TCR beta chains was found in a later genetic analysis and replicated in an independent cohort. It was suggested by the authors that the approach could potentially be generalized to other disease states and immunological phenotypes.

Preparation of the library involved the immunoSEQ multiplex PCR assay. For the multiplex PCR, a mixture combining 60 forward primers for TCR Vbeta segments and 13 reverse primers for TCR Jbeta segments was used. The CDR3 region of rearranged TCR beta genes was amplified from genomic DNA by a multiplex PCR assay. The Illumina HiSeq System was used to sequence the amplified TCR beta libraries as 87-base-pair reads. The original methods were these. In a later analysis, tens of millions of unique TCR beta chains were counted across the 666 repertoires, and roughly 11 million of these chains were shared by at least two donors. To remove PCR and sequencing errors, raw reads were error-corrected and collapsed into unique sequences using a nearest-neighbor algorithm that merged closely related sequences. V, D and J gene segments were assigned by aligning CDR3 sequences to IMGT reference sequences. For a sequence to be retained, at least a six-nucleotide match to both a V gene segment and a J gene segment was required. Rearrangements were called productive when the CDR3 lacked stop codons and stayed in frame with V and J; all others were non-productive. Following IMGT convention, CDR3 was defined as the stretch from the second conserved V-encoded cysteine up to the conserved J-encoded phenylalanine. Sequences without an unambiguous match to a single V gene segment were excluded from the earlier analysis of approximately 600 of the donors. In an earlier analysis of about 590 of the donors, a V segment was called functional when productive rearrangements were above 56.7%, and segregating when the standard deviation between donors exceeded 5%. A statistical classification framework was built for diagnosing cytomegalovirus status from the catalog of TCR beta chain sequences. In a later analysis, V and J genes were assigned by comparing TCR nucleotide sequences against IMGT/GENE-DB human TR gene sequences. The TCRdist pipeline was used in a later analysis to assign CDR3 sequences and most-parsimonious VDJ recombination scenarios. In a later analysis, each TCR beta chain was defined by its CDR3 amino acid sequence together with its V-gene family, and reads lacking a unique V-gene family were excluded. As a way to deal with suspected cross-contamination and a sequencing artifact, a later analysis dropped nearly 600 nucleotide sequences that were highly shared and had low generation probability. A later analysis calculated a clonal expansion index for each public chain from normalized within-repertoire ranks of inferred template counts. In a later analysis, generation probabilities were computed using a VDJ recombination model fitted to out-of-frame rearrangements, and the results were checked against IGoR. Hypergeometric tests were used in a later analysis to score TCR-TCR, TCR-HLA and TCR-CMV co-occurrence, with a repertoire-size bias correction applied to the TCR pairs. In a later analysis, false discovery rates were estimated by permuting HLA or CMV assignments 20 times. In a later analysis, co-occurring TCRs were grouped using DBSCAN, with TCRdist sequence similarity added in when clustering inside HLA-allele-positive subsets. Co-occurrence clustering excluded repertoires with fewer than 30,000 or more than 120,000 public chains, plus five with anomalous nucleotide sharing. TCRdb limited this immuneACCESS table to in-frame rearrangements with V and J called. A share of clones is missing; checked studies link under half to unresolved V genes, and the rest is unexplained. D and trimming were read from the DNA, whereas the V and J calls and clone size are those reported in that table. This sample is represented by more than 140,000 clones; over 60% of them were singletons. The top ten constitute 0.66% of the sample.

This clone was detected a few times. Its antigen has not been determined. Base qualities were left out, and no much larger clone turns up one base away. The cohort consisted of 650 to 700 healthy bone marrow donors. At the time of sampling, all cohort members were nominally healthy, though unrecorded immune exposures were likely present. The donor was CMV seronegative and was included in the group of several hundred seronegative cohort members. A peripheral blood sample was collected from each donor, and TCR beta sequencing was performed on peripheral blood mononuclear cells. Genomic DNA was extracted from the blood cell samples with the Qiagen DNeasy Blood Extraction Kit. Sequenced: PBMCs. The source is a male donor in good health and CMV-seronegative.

The CDR3 region reads CASSPSGSRDNEQFF. The nucleotide sequence reads TGTGCCAGCAGCCCGAGCGGGAGCAGGGACAATGAGCAGTTCTTC. The receptor chain draws on TRBV2 and TRBJ2-1; the central 8 bases match TRBD2. V is cut back by 6 bases and J by 5 bases, with 9 bases in the junction unmatched. From its cysteine to its phenylalanine, the CDR3 spans 15 amino acids. Left in the record is the CDR3 DNA by itself, 45 bases read in frame from the first base. CDR1 SNHLY and CDR2 FYNNEI are derived from the germline V gene.